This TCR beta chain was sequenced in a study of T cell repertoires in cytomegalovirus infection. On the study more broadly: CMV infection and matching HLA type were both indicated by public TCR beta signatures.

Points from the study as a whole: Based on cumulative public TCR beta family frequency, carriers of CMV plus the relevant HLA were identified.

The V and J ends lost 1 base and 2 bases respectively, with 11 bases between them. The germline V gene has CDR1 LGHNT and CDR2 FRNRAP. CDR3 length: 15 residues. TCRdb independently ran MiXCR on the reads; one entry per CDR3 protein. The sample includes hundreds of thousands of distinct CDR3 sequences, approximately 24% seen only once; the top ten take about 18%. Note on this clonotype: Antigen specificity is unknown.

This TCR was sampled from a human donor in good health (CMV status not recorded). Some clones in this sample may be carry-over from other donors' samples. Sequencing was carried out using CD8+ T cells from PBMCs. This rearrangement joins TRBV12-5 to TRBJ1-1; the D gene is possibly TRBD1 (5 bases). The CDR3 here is CASGLDGGVNTEAFF. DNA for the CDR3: TGTGCTAGTGGTTTGGACGGGGGGGTAAACACTGAAGCTTTCTTT.